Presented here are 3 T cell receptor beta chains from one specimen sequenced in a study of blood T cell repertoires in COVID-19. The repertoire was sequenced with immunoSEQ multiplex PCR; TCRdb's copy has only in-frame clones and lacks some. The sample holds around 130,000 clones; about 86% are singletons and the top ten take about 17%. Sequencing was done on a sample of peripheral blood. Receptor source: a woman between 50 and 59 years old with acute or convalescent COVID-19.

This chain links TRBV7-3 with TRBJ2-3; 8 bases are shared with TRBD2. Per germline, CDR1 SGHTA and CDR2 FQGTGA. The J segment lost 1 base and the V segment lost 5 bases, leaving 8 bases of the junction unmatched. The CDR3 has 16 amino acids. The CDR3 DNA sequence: TGTGCCAGCAGCCCCGATGGACTAGCAGGCACAGATACGCAGTATTTT. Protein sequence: CASSPDGLAGTDTQYF.

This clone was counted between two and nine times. This CDR3 is CASRRGRGAYANYGYTF. CDR3 DNA: TGTGCCAGCAGACGAGGTAGGGGCGCGTATGCTAACTATGGCTACACCTTC. The chain employs TRBV6-6 and TRBJ1-2, with a tentative D call TRBD1 (5 bases). CDR1 and CDR2 from the germline V gene are MNHNY and SVGAGI (reference sequence). V lost 6 bases and J 0 bases, leaving 20 bases between the germline ends. CDR3 length: 17 residues.

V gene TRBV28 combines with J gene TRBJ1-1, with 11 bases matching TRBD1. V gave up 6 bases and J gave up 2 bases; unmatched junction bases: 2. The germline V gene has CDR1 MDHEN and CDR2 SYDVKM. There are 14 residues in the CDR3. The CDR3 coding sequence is TGTGCCAGCAGGGGGACAGGGGGTAACACTGAAGCTTTCTTT. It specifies CASRGTGGNTEAFF.